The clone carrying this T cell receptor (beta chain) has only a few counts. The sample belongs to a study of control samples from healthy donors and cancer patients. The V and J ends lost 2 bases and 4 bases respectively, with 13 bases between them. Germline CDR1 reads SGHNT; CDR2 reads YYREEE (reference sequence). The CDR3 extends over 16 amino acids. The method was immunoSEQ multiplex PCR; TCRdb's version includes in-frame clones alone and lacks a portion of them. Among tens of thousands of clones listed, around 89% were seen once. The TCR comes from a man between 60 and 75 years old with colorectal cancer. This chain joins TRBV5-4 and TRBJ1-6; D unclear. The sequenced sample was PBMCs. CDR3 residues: CASSFLTENYNSPLHF. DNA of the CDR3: TGTGCCAGCAGCTTCTTGACCGAGAATTATAATTCACCCCTCCACTTT. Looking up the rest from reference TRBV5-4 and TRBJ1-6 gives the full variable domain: ETGVTQSPTHLIKTRGQQVTLRCSSQSGHNTVSWYQQALGQGPQFIFQYYREEENGRGNFPPRFSGLQFPNYSSELNVNALELDDSALYLCASSFLTENYNSPLHFGNGTRLTVT.